This is a list of T cell receptor beta chains from one sample in a study of cytomegalovirus exposure and HLA in healthy donors. TCRdb's table, derived via immunoSEQ multiplex PCR, lists solely in-frame clones and lacks some. The sample lists some 65,000 clones, 70% to 85% occurring once. Input material: PBMCs. These receptors came from a girl between 10 and 17 years old in good health and CMV-seropositive. The CDR3 runs from the conserved cysteine through the conserved F or W. D genes are given only for firm matches. Size values are once, few and many counts, or a class for expanded clones, and some rows have none.

TRBJ2-7 | NA | TRBV4-1 | few | CASSLEPTATYEQYF | TGCGCCAGCAGCCTCGAGCCGACAGCTACCTACGAGCAGTACTTC
TRBJ2-7 | NA | TRBV21-1 | once | CASSKGRTGSPYEQYF | TGTGCCAGCAGCAAAGGGAGGACAGGGTCTCCTTACGAGCAGTACTTC
TRBJ2-7 | NA | TRBV6-1 | NA | CASSSTQANEQYF | TGTGCCAGCAGTTCTACACAGGCCAACGAGCAGTACTTC
TRBJ2-4 | NA | TRBV6-1 | NA | CASRLGDEAKNIQYF | TGTGCCAGCAGGCTAGGGGATGAGGCCAAAAACATTCAGTACTTC
TRBJ2-1 | TRBD1 | TRBV9 | NA | CASSVGQGAGEQFF | TGTGCCAGCAGCGTTGGACAGGGGGCGGGTGAGCAGTTCTTC
TRBJ2-7 | TRBD2 | TRBV6-4 | NA | CASSETAAGGEARYSYEQYF | TGTGCCAGCAGTGAGACGGCGGCGGGGGGGGAGGCTAGATACTCCTACGAGCAGTACTTC
TRBJ2-1 | TRBD1 | TRBV2 | NA | CASTLATGYTYNEQFF | TGTGCCAGCACGCTCGCGACAGGGTATACCTACAATGAGCAGTTCTTC
TRBJ2-3 | TRBD2 | TRBV27 | NA | CASSRSGRIDTQYF | TGTGCCAGCAGCCGTAGCGGGAGGATCGATACGCAGTATTTT
TRBJ1-5 | NA | TRBV4-1 | once | CASSPRVFQGSGNQPQHF | TGCGCCAGCAGCCCCCGAGTTTTCCAGGGGTCAGGCAATCAGCCCCAGCATTTT
TRBJ2-7 | TRBD2 | TRBV28 | NA | CASSLRASGSYEQYF | TGTGCCAGCAGTCTTCGGGCTAGCGGGAGTTACGAGCAGTACTTC
TRBJ2-7 | NA | TRBV9 | NA | CASSVAGDEQYF | TGTGCCAGCAGCGTAGCAGGGGACGAGCAGTACTTC
TRBJ1-1 | NA | TRBV9 | NA | CASSVSLNTEAFF | TGTGCCAGCAGCGTATCGTTGAACACTGAAGCTTTCTTT
TRBJ1-4 | NA | TRBV5-4 | NA | CASSIQGGDEKLFF | TGTGCCAGCAGCATCCAGGGAGGGGATGAAAAACTGTTTTTT
TRBJ2-5 | TRBD2 | TRBV27 | few | CASSLGPGGRETQYF | TGTGCCAGCAGTTTGGGCCCGGGGGGGCGAGAGACCCAGTACTTC
TRBJ2-5 | TRBD2 | TRBV2 | once | CASSGGGLGETQYF | TGTGCCAGCAGTGGCGGGGGGTTGGGAGAGACCCAGTACTTC
TRBJ2-5 | NA | TRBV18 | NA | CASSPGTGDYQETQYF | TGTGCCAGCTCACCGGGTACAGGGGACTACCAAGAGACCCAGTACTTC
TRBJ2-1 | NA | TRBV2 | NA | CASTRVREQFF | TGTGCCAGCACTAGAGTCCGCGAGCAGTTCTTC
TRBJ2-1 | TRBD2 | TRBV28 | NA | CASSFGTRVNEQFF | TGTGCCAGCAGTTTTGGGACTAGGGTCAATGAGCAGTTCTTC
TRBJ2-7 | TRBD2 | TRBV4-1 | NA | CASSHGGLAGETEQYF | TGCGCCAGCAGCCACGGGGGACTAGCGGGAGAGACGGAGCAGTACTTC
TRBJ1-6 | NA | TRBV7-2 | NA | CASSSNRGFDPLHF | TGTGCCAGCAGCTCAAACCGGGGGTTTGACCCCCTCCACTTT
TRBJ1-5 | NA | TRBV10-3 | few | CAISDEDTFNQPQHF | TGTGCCATCAGTGACGAGGACACATTCAATCAGCCCCAGCATTTT
TRBJ1-5 | TRBD1 | TRBV6-1 | NA | CASSENLGTGGVGSNQPQHF | TGTGCCAGCAGTGAAAATTTAGGGACAGGGGGCGTCGGTAGCAATCAGCCCCAGCATTTT
TRBJ2-1 | TRBD2 | TRBV14 | NA | CASNRPGLANEQFF | TGTGCCAGCAACCGGCCGGGACTAGCCAATGAGCAGTTCTTC
TRBJ2-2 | NA | TRBV5-1 | NA | CASSLTANTGELFF | TGCGCCAGCAGCTTGACAGCGAACACCGGGGAGCTGTTTTTT
TRBJ1-2 | NA | TRBV19 | NA | CASSRSQGNYGYTF | TGTGCCAGTAGTAGATCTCAGGGCAACTATGGCTACACCTTC
TRBJ2-1 | NA | TRBV10-3 | NA | CAISEADKDGNEQFF | TGTGCCATCAGTGAGGCCGACAAAGACGGCAATGAGCAGTTCTTC
TRBJ2-1 | NA | TRBV7-9 | NA | CASSLASVWNEQFF | TGTGCCAGCAGCTTAGCGAGTGTTTGGAATGAGCAGTTCTTC
TRBJ1-6 | TRBD1 | TRBV7-9 | NA | CASSSDRENSPLHF | TGTGCCAGCAGTTCGGACAGGGAAAATTCACCCCTCCACTTT
TRBJ1-6 | NA | TRBV30 | NA | CACQPTGTYRRSPLHF | TGTGCCTGCCAACCCACCGGGACATACAGACGTTCACCCCTCCACTTT
TRBJ1-4 | NA | TRBV2 | NA | CASTIFPIATNEKLFF | TGTGCCAGCACGATTTTCCCTATTGCAACTAATGAAAAACTGTTTTTT
TRBJ2-7 | NA | TRBV27 | NA | CASRPHRDIEWEQYF | TGTGCCAGCAGGCCCCACAGGGACATAGAGTGGGAGCAGTACTTC
TRBJ1-5 | NA | TRBV5-6 | NA | CASSVSGGNQPQHF | TGTGCCAGCAGCGTCTCAGGGGGCAATCAGCCCCAGCATTTT
TRBJ2-7 | NA | TRBV18 | NA | CASSPQVGAGEQYF | TGTGCCAGCTCACCCCAAGTGGGCGCGGGGGAGCAGTACTTC
TRBJ1-1 | TRBD1 | TRBV12-5 | NA | CASGLSTGGQGTEAFF | TGTGCTAGTGGTTTATCGACAGGGGGCCAGGGCACTGAAGCTTTCTTT
TRBJ2-5 | TRBD2 | TRBV7-9 | NA | CASSLAAGFISETQYF | TGTGCCAGCAGCCTAGCGGCCGGGTTTATATCGGAGACCCAGTACTTC
TRBJ1-5 | NA | TRBV5-6 | NA | CASSLGTAFNQPQHF | TGTGCCAGCAGCTTGGGGACAGCATTCAATCAGCCCCAGCATTTT
TRBJ1-4 | TRBD1 | TRBV30 | once | CAWSGGTGGEKLFF | TGTGCCTGGAGTGGGGGGACAGGGGGTGAAAAACTGTTTTTT
TRBJ1-2 | NA | TRBV6-6 | NA | CASSPRGETVLSGYTF | TGTGCCAGCAGCCCCAGGGGCGAGACGGTTCTGTCGGGCTACACCTTC
TRBJ2-7 | NA | TRBV29-1 | NA | CSVHARGSYEQYF | TGCAGCGTTCATGCCCGGGGCTCCTACGAGCAGTACTTC
TRBJ2-2 | NA | TRBV6-4 | few | CASSDSTAGELFF | TGTGCCAGCAGTGACTCGACAGCCGGGGAGCTGTTTTTT